This T cell receptor beta chain stems from a study of cytomegalovirus exposure and HLA in healthy donors. Amplification used 60 Vbeta primers and 13 Jbeta primers. Profiled with immunoSEQ multiplex PCR; TCRdb holds only in-frame clones, not every one. The sample's table shows 30,000 to 35,000 clones. As for the donors, each was a healthy bone marrow donor. This CDR3 comprises 14 residues. V was clipped by 4 bases and J by 5 bases; unmatched bases: 3. CDR1 SGHRS and CDR2 YFSETQ come from the germline V gene. Material for sequencing was PBMCs. The chain is built from TRBV5-1 and TRBJ2-1, with TRBD2 matching 10 bases. The TCR originated in a woman aged 40 to 50 in good health and CMV-seropositive. The CDR3 DNA is TGCGCCAGCAGCGGAGCGGGAGGGGACAATGAGCAGTTCTTC. This gives the protein CASSGAGGDNEQFF.